The 2 T cell receptor beta chains given below trace back to one sample, sequenced in a study of OX40 agonist ivuxolimab in advanced cancers. Method: immunoSEQ multiplex PCR; TCRdb's copy keeps in-frame clones and lacks some. Among roughly 70,000 clones listed, approximately 90% were seen once. The specimen was CD4+ or CD8+ T cells sorted from blood, collected in a trial of the OX40 agonist ivuxolimab. These TCRs come from an adult with an advanced solid tumor such as melanoma, head and neck, liver or kidney cancer.

The chain employs TRBV9 and TRBJ2-1, with TRBD2 matching 10 bases. The V gene end was trimmed by 4 bases and the J gene end by 8 bases; junction bases not matched to a gene: 12. Per the germline V gene, CDR1 is SGDLS and CDR2 is YYNGEE. This CDR3 is built from 16 residues. This CDR3 is CASSTTGAGGPHEQFF. CDR3 DNA: TGTGCCAGCAGCACCACGGGAGCGGGAGGGCCTCATGAGCAGTTCTTC.

The chain couples TRBV5-5 to TRBJ1-5; no clear D. The CDR3 length is 16 residues. Looked up from germline, CDR1 is SGHKS and CDR2 is YYEKEE (reference sequence). Trimming took 2 bases from V and 0 from J, leaving 12 bases between them. This chain's CDR3 is CASSFVGEDSNQPQHF. Here the CDR3 DNA reads TGTGCCAGCAGCTTCGTCGGGGAGGATAGCAATCAGCCCCAGCATTTT.